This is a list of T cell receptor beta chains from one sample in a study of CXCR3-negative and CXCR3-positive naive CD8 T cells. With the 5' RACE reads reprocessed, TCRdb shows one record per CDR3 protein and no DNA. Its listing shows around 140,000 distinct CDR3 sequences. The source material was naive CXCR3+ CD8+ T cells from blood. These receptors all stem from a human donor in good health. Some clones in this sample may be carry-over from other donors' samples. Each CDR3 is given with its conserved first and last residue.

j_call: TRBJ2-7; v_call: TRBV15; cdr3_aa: CATSSAPFPAASSYEQYF
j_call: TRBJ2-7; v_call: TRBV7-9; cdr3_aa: CASRSSLSLEQYF
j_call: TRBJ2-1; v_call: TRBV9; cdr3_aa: CASSVVGQGLGGGSSYNEQFF
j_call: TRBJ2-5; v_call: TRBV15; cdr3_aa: CATSRETDSAETQYF
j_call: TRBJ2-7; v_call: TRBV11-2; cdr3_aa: CASSGTGETYEQYF
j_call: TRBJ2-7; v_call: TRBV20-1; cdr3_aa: CSARDHLAGPGEQYF
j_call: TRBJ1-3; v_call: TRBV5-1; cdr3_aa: CASSPGLIAGNTIYF
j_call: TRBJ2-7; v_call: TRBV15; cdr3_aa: CATSRVRAYEQYF
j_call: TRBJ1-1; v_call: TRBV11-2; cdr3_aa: CASSLEAEGPLNTEAFF
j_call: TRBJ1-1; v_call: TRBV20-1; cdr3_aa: CSAKRIGDTEAFF
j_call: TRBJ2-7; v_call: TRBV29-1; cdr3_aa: CSVTSPEGYEQYF
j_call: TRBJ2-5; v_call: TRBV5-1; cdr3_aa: CASSLAEYQETQYF
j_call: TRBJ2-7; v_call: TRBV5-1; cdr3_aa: CASTFGTPPYEQYF
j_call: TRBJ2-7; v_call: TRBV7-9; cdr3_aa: CASSPAGGSYEQYF
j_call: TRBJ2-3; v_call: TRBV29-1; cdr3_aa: CSVEDPSRSDTQYF
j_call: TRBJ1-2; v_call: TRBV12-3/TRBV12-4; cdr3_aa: CASSSAAHQGHYGYTF
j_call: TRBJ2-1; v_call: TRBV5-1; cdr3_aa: CASSLLPYNEQFF
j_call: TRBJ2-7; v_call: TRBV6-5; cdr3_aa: CASSYVGQSSYEQYF
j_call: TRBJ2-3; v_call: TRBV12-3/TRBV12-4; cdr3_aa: CASGYSGSTDTQYF
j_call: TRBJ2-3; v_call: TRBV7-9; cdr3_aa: CASSRSGTHLTDTQYF
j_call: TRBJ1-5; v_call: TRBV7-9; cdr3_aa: CASSLAGNSNQPQHF
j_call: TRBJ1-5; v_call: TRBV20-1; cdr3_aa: CSAWDRDQPQHF
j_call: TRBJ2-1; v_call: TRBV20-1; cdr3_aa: CSAKPGLAGDGDEQFF
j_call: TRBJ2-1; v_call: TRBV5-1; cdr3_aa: CASSPSGGAANEQFF
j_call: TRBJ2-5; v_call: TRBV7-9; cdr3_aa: CASSLFLAGAGKTQYF
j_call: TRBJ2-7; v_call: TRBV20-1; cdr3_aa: CSARDRSQYEQYF
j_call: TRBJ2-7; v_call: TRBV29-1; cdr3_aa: CSVETNYEQYF
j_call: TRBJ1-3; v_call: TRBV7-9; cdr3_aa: CASSSWSLHSGNTIYF
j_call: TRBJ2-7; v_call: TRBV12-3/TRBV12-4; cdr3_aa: CASKTSGRSEQYF
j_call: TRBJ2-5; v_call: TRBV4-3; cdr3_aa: CASSQDGGIQETQYF
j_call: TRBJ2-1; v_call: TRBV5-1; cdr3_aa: CASSSNRDSPYNEQFF
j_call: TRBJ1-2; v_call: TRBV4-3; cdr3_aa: CASSQDGGGEGNYGYTF
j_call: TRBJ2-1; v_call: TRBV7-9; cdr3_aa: CASSMDGFYNEQFF
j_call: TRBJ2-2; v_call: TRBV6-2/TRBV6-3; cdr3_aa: CASSYPGRRAGELFF
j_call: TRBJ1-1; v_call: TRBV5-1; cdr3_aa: CASSLAHALNTEAFF
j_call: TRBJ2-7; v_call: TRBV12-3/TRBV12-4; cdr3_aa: CASSHTSGDYEQYF
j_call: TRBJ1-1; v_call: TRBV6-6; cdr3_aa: CASSYSIRNQNRLSTEAFF
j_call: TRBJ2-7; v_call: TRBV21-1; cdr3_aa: CASSKWAGNRGYEQYF
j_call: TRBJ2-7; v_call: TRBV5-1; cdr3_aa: CASSLALATYEQYF
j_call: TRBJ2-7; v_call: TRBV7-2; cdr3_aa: CASSLSGTGRYEQYF
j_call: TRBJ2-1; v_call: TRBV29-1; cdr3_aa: CSVEDRDKMYEQFF
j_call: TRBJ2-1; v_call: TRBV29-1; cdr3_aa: CSVEDMTPNEQFF
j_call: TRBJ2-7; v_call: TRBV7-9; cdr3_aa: CASSLSLKPWGQYF
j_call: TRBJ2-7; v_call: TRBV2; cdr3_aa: CASGGTPSYEQYF
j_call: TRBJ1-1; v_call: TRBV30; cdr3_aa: CAWVPFREIVTEAFF
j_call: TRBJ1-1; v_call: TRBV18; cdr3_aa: CASSDLRVSTEAFF